This T cell receptor beta chain was found in a study of a mutant IDH1 vaccine in newly diagnosed glioma. For the study at large: Treated individuals were about 62% male and approximately 40% female, averaging 40.4 years of age. Patients' prior therapy spanned radiotherapy, temozolomide, or both; most underwent both.

Here immunoSEQ multiplex PCR was the method, and the copy in TCRdb shows in-frame clones only, minus some. The table has 50,000 to 65,000 clones, roughly 80% seen once; the top ten hold around 3.5%. The sample's time point: week 47, end of study. Topical imiquimod accompanied each vaccine dose, which consisted of 300 ug of mutant IDH1 20-mer peptide. The study gave patients eight vaccinations in weeks 1, 3, 5, 7, 11, 15, 19, 23. Points from the study as a whole: Pseudoprogression seemed unlinked to shifts in top peripheral T cell clonotypes.

CDR1 and CDR2 (germline): MDHEN, SYDVKM. V gave up 6 bases and J gave up 3 bases, with 11 bases separating them. The CDR3 has 14 residues. Concerning this clone: Its antigen is still unknown.

The TCR was taken from a woman in her fifties or sixties with glioma. Sequencing was performed on PBMCs, taken from a glioma patient whose treatment included an IDH1 peptide vaccine. The chain combines TRBV28 with TRBJ1-4, with D unresolved. Here the CDR3 reads CASRSSGSNEKLFF. The CDR3 region has the DNA TGTGCCAGCAGGTCGTCGGGGTCTAATGAAAAACTGTTTTTT.